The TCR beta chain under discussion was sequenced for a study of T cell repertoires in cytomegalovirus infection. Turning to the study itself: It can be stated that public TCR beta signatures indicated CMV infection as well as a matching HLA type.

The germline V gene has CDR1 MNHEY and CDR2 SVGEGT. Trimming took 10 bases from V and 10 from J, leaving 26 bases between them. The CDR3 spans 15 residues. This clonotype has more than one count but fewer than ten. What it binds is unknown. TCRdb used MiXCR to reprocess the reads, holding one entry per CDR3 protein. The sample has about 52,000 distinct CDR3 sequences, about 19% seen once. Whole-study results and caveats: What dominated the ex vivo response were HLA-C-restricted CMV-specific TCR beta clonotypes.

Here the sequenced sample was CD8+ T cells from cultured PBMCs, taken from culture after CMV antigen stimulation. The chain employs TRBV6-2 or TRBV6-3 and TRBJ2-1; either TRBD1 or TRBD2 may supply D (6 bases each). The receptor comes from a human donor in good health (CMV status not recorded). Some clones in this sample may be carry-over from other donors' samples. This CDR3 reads CATSGAQSPLGEQFF. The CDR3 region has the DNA TGTGCCACCTCGGGGGCCCAGTCGCCCCTCGGGGAGCAGTTCTTC.